Below, 2 T cell receptor beta chains from the same sample are listed, as sequenced in a study of T cell responses to AZD1222 COVID-19 vaccine. This table comes from immunoSEQ multiplex PCR, and its TCRdb copy is limited to in-frame clones, with some not included. The profile shows some 150,000 clones, roughly 88% of them singletons. Sequenced here: peripheral blood, sampled 28 days after the second dose of the MenACWY control vaccine. The source of these receptors is an adult who received the MenACWY meningococcal vaccine as a control.

The CDR3 protein is CSAVPGLYNEQFF. CDR3 DNA sequence: TGCAGCGCCGTACCGGGACTTTACAATGAGCAGTTCTTC. The chain employs TRBV29-1 and TRBJ2-1; D possibly corresponds to TRBD2 (6 bases). Trimming stripped 7 bases from V and 4 bases from J, with 14 bases between. This CDR3 has 13 residues. From germline, CDR1 is SQVTM and CDR2 ANQGSEA.

This sequence joins TRBV10-3 and TRBJ2-7, with 7 bases fitting TRBD1. V lost 0 bases, J lost 0 bases, and 2 bases stayed unmatched. This CDR3 is built from 15 residues. The germline CDR1 and CDR2 sequences are ENHRY and SYGVKD. CDR3: CAISESNRGSYEQYF. The CDR3 nucleotides are TGTGCCATCAGTGAGTCCAACAGGGGCTCCTACGAGCAGTACTTC.